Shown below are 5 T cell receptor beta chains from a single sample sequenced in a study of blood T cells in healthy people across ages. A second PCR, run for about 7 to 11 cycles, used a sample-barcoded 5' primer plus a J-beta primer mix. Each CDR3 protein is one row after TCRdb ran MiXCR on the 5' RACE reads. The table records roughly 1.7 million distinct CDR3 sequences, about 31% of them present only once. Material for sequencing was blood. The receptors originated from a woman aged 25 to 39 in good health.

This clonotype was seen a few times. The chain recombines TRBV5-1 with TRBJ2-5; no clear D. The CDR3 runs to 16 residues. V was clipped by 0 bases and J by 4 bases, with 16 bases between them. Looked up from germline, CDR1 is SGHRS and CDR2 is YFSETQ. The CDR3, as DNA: TGCGCCAGCAGCTTGGACTCCGGGCCCTGGGGAGAGACCCAGTACTTC. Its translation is CASSLDSGPWGETQYF.

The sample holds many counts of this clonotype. The CDR3 sequence is CSARGTVLAGGYEQYF. DNA for the CDR3: TGCAGTGCTAGGGGGACCGTCCTAGCGGGAGGGTACGAGCAGTACTTC. V and J are TRBV20-1 and TRBJ2-7; 12 nucleotides agree with TRBD2. The CDR3 is 16 amino acids. Germline V CDR1 and CDR2: DFQATT, SNEGSKA (reference sequence). With V trimmed by 3 bases and J by 4 bases, 10 bases remained unmatched.

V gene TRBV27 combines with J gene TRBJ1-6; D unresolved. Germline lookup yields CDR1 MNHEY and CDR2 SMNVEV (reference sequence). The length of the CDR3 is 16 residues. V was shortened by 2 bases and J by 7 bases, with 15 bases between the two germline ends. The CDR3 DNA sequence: TGTGCCAGCAGTTTAGAAGGGCAACAGCAAAATTCACCCCTCCACTTT. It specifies CASSLEGQQQNSPLHF.

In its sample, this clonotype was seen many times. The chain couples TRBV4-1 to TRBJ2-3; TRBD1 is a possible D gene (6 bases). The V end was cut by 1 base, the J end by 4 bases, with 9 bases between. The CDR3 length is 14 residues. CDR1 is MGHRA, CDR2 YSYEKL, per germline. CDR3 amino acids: CASSQGTDADTQYF. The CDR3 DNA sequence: TGCGCCAGCAGCCAAGGGACAGACGCAGATACGCAGTATTTT.

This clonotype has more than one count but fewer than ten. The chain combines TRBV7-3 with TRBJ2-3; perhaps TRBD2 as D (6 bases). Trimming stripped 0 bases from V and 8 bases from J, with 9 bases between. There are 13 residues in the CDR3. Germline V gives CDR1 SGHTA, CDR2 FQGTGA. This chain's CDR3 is CASSLTVGGTQYF. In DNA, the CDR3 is TGTGCCAGCAGCTTAACGGTGGGGGGTACGCAGTATTTT.